This T cell receptor (beta chain) emerged from a study of T cell responses to AZD1222 COVID-19 vaccine. General observations from the study: Among those given AZD1222, only 5 to 7 were seropositive at baseline.

A word on this clone: Its matching antigen is unknown.

The protocol was immunoSEQ multiplex PCR, while the TCRdb copy is restricted to in-frame clones and leaves out a portion. The table has approximately 190,000 clones, more than 90% seen once. Trimming removed 5 bases from V and 4 bases from J, with 18 bases in between. Germline lookup yields CDR1 SEHNR and CDR2 FQNEAQ (reference sequence). This CDR3 has 16 residues. The TCR originated in an adult who received the MenACWY meningococcal vaccine as a control. This chain uses TRBV7-9 with TRBJ2-1; maybe TRBD1 (5 bases). The sequenced sample was peripheral blood, obtained 28 days after the second dose of the MenACWY control vaccine. DNA for the CDR3: TGTGCCAGCAGCCCGCCTCCAGGGAAGGGTTACAATGAGCAGTTCTTC. Protein sequence: CASSPPPGKGYNEQFF.